There are a few counts of the clone carrying this T cell receptor (delta chain). TCRdb re-processed the reads using CATT. The sample holds around 11,000 delta-chain clones; 3.5% are singletons and the top ten take approximately 9.3%. From germline, CDR1 is TSWWSYY and CDR2 QGS. This CDR3 is 17 amino acids long. With 0 bases removed from V and 8 bases from J, the gap between germline ends came to 22 bases. This sample is part of a study of gamma-delta chains in newborns, infants, children. Study-level information: Innate gammadelta T cells reportedly expand polyclonally right after birth, driven by microbial exposure, per the title.

The sequenced material came from blood. The clonotype comes from a child who was a newborn, infant or young child, either healthy, febrile or measles-vaccinated (not recorded which). The V call is TRDV1, the J call TRDJ1, with D maybe TRDD3 (6 bases). DNA of the CDR3: TGTGCTCTTGGGGAACTTACCCCCACTGGGAGACGGGGGAAACTCATCTTT. This translates into CALGELTPTGRRGKLIF.